These T cell receptor beta chains were read from a single sample in a study of Graves' ophthalmopathy and Graves' hyperthyroidism. TCRdb re-called the multiplex PCR reads through MiXCR, storing one row per CDR3 protein. This table has about 380,000 distinct CDR3 sequences, approximately 15% appearing once. Specimen: peripheral blood. These receptor sequences come from a woman in her late teens or twenties with stable Graves' hyperthyroidism. Each CDR3 is given with its conserved first and last residue.

>15|TRBJ1-6|TRBV24-1
CAIPGGASYNSPLHF
>16|TRBJ1-2|TRBV6-5
CASVSLRSGANYGYTF
>15|TRBJ1-2|TRBV6-5
CASKSGTGGNYGYTF
>12|TRBJ1-1|TRBV12-3/TRBV12-4
CAIRAGGTEAFF
>13|TRBJ2-7|TRBV24-1
CATSDLASYEQYF
>13|TRBJ1-2|TRBV6-5
CASSYGDNYGYTF
>12|TRBJ1-5|TRBV6-2/TRBV6-3
CASSFYREPQHF
>14|TRBJ1-2|TRBV27
CASGEGGLNYGYTF
>12|TRBJ1-2|TRBV19
CASSIGGDGYTF
>14|TRBJ1-6|TRBV12-3/TRBV12-4
CASSLDRGGSPLHF
>13|TRBJ1-1|TRBV5-1
CASSGQARAEAFF
>11|TRBJ1-2|TRBV20-1
CRARGGVGYTF
>16|TRBJ1-6|TRBV15
CATSRDLRDRDSPLHF
>15|TRBJ2-2|TRBV25-1
CASSVTQGSAGELFF
>13|TRBJ1-1|TRBV3-1
CASSQQSSTEAFF
>14|TRBJ2-3|TRBV10-3
CAISGSIFTDTQYF
>14|TRBJ1-1|TRBV3-1
CASSPRGPINTAFF
>16|TRBJ2-5|TRBV7-2
CASSSNPGGPGETQYF
>13|TRBJ2-5|TRBV7-2
CASSLALWETQYF
>15|TRBJ1-2|TRBV14
CASSQRPGQYYGYTF
>13|TRBJ1-2|TRBV12-3/TRBV12-4
CASSLVGGGGYTF
>15|TRBJ1-2|TRBV6-2/TRBV6-3
CASSYRWWQAAGYTF
>13|TRBJ2-7|TRBV6-1
CASSRQGTYEQYF
>13|TRBJ1-2|TRBV11-3
CASSLTISSGYTF
>16|TRBJ2-7|TRBV27
CASRYLPGQGTYEQYF
>13|TRBJ2-5|TRBV7-9
CASRAASRETQYF
>15|TRBJ1-1|TRBV7-9
CASSPLDDMNTEAFF
>14|TRBJ2-5|TRBV6-1
CASSEVTGRETQYF
>15|TRBJ1-3|TRBV11-3
CASSSNSGLVGTIYF
>12|TRBJ1-2|TRBV7-9
CATRASEEGYTF
>14|TRBJ2-4|TRBV24-1
CATSSSGSGNIQYF
>15|TRBJ2-5|TRBV5-1
CASSLSRGYQETQYF
>17|TRBJ2-5|TRBV7-2
CASSFGLAGGYQETQYF
>14|TRBJ2-3|TRBV27
CASSNGQHTDTQYF
>15|TRBJ2-7|TRBV28
CASSGTGRITYEQYF
>20|TRBJ2-7|TRBV19
CASSSITPGTGTTKIYEQYF
>14|TRBJ2-3|TRBV20-1
CSAKGTGHTDTQYF
>15|TRBJ2-5|TRBV12-3/TRBV12-4
CASSPIQGAGKTQYF
>15|TRBJ2-7|TRBV20-1
CSARELGQGSYEQYF